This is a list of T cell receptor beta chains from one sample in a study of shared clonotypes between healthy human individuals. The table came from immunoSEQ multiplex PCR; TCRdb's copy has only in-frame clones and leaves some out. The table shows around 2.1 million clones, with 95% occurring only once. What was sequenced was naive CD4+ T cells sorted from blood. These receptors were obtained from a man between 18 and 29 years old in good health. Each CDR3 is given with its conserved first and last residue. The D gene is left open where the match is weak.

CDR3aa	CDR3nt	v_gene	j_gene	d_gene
CAWALGDYGYTF	TGTGCCTGGGCACTCGGGGACTATGGCTACACCTTC	TRBV30	TRBJ1-2	NA
CASSPTVSFYGYTF	TGTGCCAGCTCACCAACCGTCAGCTTCTATGGCTACACCTTC	TRBV18	TRBJ1-2	NA
CASSPRPGADWQETQYF	TGCGCCAGCAGCCCACGCCCCGGGGCAGACTGGCAAGAGACCCAGTACTTC	TRBV5-1	TRBJ2-5	NA
CASSLAGAEGYTF	TGTGCCAGCAGCCTCGCCGGGGCGGAAGGCTACACCTTC	TRBV7-9	TRBJ1-2	NA
CASSRGRNSYEQYF	TGTGCCAGCAGCCGGGGACGGAACTCCTACGAGCAGTACTTC	TRBV7-2	TRBJ2-7	NA
CASSFSAIGYTF	TGTGCCAGCAGCTTTTCGGCCATTGGCTACACCTTC	TRBV7-2	TRBJ1-2	NA
CASSYRGQGNTGELFF	TGTGCCAGCAGTTACCGAGGACAGGGAAACACCGGGGAGCTGTTTTTT	TRBV6-5	TRBJ2-2	TRBD1
CASSQEGGSSYEQYF	TGCGCCAGCAGCCAAGAAGGGGGGAGCTCCTACGAGCAGTACTTC	TRBV4-3	TRBJ2-7	NA
CASSEGQSNQPQHF	TGCGCCAGCAGTGAGGGACAATCGAATCAGCCCCAGCATTTT	TRBV10-2	TRBJ1-5	NA
CASSIIGGHTEAFF	TGTGCCAGTAGTATAATCGGGGGACACACTGAAGCTTTCTTT	TRBV19	TRBJ1-1	NA
CASSEGWRQPQHF	TGTGCCAGTAGTGAAGGGTGGAGGCAGCCCCAGCATTTT	TRBV19	TRBJ1-5	NA
CASSGPGSGETQYF	TGTGCCAGCAGCGGCCCAGGGAGTGGGGAGACCCAGTACTTC	TRBV9	TRBJ2-5	NA
CASSLYGTSGPDRETQYF	TGCGCCAGCAGCTTGTATGGAACTAGCGGCCCGGACCGGGAGACCCAGTACTTC	TRBV5-1	TRBJ2-5	TRBD2
CASSSRDRGIYEQYF	TGTGCCAGCAGCTCCCGGGACAGGGGCATCTACGAGCAGTACTTC	TRBV11-2	TRBJ2-7	TRBD1